These T cell receptor beta chains were read from a single sample in a study of identical twins. TCRdb re-called the 5' RACE reads with MiXCR, one entry per CDR3 protein. The repertoire holds around 1.7 million distinct CDR3 sequences, with roughly a third as singletons. Sequencing was done on a sample of cord blood. All receptors come from a newborn girl in good health. Each CDR3 is given with its conserved first and last residue. A D gene is named only where the DNA matches it firmly. Clone size is given for some rows only: seen once, a few or many times, or a class if the clone is expanded.

CDR3 protein | CDR3 DNA | V gene | clone size | CDR3 length | D gene | J gene
CSADPGGREVYEQYF | TGCAGTGCTGACCCAGGGGGGAGGGAAGTCTACGAGCAGTACTTC | TRBV20-1 | . | 15 | . | TRBJ2-7
CASSYYSLGEAFF | TGTGCCAGCAGTTACTACTCCCTGGGTGAAGCTTTCTTT | TRBV6-2/TRBV6-3 | . | 13 | . | TRBJ1-1
CASSVAPGFASYEQYF | TGTGCCAGCAGCGTAGCACCCGGGTTCGCCTCCTACGAGCAGTACTTC | TRBV9 | few | 16 | . | TRBJ2-7
CATSDFGDSYGYTF | TGTGCCACCAGTGATTTTGGGGACAGCTATGGCTACACCTTC | TRBV24-1 | few | 14 | TRBD1 | TRBJ1-2
CASSHPGQGPSSGANVLTF | TGCGCCAGCAGCCACCCGGGACAGGGTCCCAGCTCTGGGGCCAACGTCCTGACTTTC | TRBV5-1 | . | 19 | TRBD1 | TRBJ2-6
CASSPWTSGAKDYEQYF | TGTGCCAGCAGCCCCTGGACTAGCGGGGCAAAGGACTACGAGCAGTACTTC | TRBV3-1 | few | 17 | TRBD2 | TRBJ2-7
CASSPARLAGVSDTQYF | TGTGCCAGCAGCCCGGCCCGACTAGCGGGAGTCTCAGATACGCAGTATTTT | TRBV7-9 | . | 17 | TRBD2 | TRBJ2-3
CASSSFTVNYGYTF | TGTGCCAGTAGTTCCTTCACGGTAAACTATGGCTACACCTTC | TRBV19 | . | 14 | . | TRBJ1-2
CATSDPQTSGRTPPRGELFF | TGTGCCACCAGTGATCCCCAGACTAGCGGGAGAACCCCCCCTCGCGGGGAGCTGTTTTTT | TRBV24-1 | . | 20 | TRBD2 | TRBJ2-2
CASSEYHPGDSASSHEQFF | TGTGCCAGCAGTGAATACCATCCTGGGGACTCGGCCTCGTCCCATGAGCAGTTCTTC | TRBV25-1 | few | 19 | . | TRBJ2-1
CASSLRQGYNEQYF | TGTGCCAGCAGTTTAAGGCAGGGATACAATGAGCAGTACTTC | TRBV27 | few | 14 | . | TRBJ2-7
CASSQEPGSATNEKLFF | TGCGCCAGCAGCCAAGAGCCCGGCTCGGCAACTAATGAAAAACTGTTTTTT | TRBV4-1 | . | 17 | . | TRBJ1-4
CASSQEGGGWSGNTIYF | TGTGCCAGCAGCCAAGAAGGGGGGGGTTGGTCTGGAAACACCATATATTTT | TRBV4-2 | few | 17 | . | TRBJ1-3
CASSWGGFSDEQYF | TGTGCCAGCAGTTGGGGGGGATTCAGTGACGAGCAGTACTTC | TRBV25-1 | . | 14 | TRBD2 | TRBJ2-7
CASSSREGAYNEQYF | TGTGCCAGCAGTTCGAGAGAGGGAGCCTACAATGAGCAGTACTTC | TRBV2 | . | 15 | . | TRBJ2-7
CASSLALDHEQYF | TGTGCCAGCAGCTTAGCGTTAGACCACGAGCAGTACTTC | TRBV7-9 | few | 13 | . | TRBJ2-7
CASSVGQGYVHEQYF | TGTGCCAGCAGTGTCGGGCAGGGATACGTCCACGAGCAGTACTTC | TRBV25-1 | few | 15 | . | TRBJ2-7
CAISERTGSYEQYF | TGTGCCATCAGTGAAAGGACAGGGTCCTACGAGCAGTACTTC | TRBV10-3 | . | 14 | TRBD1 | TRBJ2-7
CAASIESPNYGYTF | TGTGCCGCTTCGATAGAATCGCCTAACTATGGCTACACCTTC | TRBV28 | . | 14 | . | TRBJ1-2
CASSLKRSWETQYF | TGTGCCAGCAGTTTAAAGCGGAGTTGGGAGACCCAGTACTTC | TRBV27 | few | 14 | . | TRBJ2-5
CASSLPTGTGIYNEQFF | TGCGCCAGCAGCTTACCGACCGGGACAGGGATCTACAATGAGCAGTTCTTC | TRBV5-1 | . | 17 | TRBD1 | TRBJ2-1
CASRPISSYIAMGLAGDPDTQYF | TGTGCCAGCAGACCGATATCCTCTTATATTGCAATGGGGCTAGCGGGAGACCCAGATACGCAGTATTTT | TRBV7-6 | . | 23 | TRBD2 | TRBJ2-3
CSAPRPGTRKYYEQYF | TGCAGTGCCCCCCGGCCGGGGACTAGAAAGTACTACGAGCAGTACTTC | TRBV20-1 | . | 16 | TRBD2 | TRBJ2-7
CSAGTGLTGELFF | TGCAGCGCCGGGACAGGGCTCACCGGGGAGCTGTTTTTT | TRBV29-1 | once | 13 | TRBD1 | TRBJ2-2
CASSLLPPETQYF | TGTGCCAGCAGCTTGCTTCCCCCCGAGACCCAGTACTTC | TRBV5-5 | . | 13 | . | TRBJ2-5
CASAPQEGRINSYEQYF | TGTGCCAGCGCCCCTCAGGAGGGAAGGATTAACTCCTACGAGCAGTACTTC | TRBV7-2 | few | 17 | . | TRBJ2-7
CASSPRVTSGETDTQYF | TGTGCCAGCTCACCACGGGTAACTAGCGGGGAGACAGATACGCAGTATTTT | TRBV18 | . | 17 | TRBD2 | TRBJ2-3
CASSLRTSGGVEQFF | TGTGCCAGCAGCTTGAGGACTAGCGGGGGGGTAGAGCAGTTCTTC | TRBV7-8 | . | 15 | TRBD2 | TRBJ2-1